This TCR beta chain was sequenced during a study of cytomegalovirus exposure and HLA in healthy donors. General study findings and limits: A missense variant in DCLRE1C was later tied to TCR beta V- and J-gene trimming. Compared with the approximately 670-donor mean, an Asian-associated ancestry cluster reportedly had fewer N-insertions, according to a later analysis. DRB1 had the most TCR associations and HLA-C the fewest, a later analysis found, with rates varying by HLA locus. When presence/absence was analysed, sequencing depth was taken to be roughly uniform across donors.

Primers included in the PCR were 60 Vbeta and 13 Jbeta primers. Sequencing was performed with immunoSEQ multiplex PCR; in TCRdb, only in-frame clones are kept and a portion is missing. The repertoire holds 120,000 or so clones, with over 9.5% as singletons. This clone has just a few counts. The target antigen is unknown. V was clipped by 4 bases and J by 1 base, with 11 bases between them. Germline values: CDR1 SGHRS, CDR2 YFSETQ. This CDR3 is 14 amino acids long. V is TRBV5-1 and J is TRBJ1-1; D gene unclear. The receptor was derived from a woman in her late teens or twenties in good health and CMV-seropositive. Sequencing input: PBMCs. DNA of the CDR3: TGCGCCAGCAGCCCTCAAGCCCAGAACACTGAAGCTTTCTTT. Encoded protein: CASSPQAQNTEAFF.